These T cell receptor beta chains were read from a single sample in a study of cytomegalovirus exposure and HLA in healthy donors. Generated by immunoSEQ multiplex PCR, the TCRdb table keeps only in-frame clones and is missing some. The sample includes some 150,000 clones, around 80% of them seen just once. Input material: PBMCs. These receptors all come from a woman between 40 and 50 years old in good health and CMV-seronegative. Both conserved end residues are part of each CDR3. The D gene is left open where the match is weak. Where a row states a size, it is once, few, many or the class of an expanded clone; other rows omit it.

>TRBJ1-2|.|.|TRBV9
CASNGGYGYTF
TGTGCCAGTAACGGAGGGTATGGCTACACCTTC
>TRBJ2-5|.|TRBD1|TRBV28
CASTQTGGAPETQYF
TGTGCCAGCACACAAACAGGGGGCGCCCCGGAGACCCAGTACTTC
>TRBJ2-5|once|.|TRBV7-2
CASSLDPRSPETQYF
TGTGCCAGCAGCTTGGATCCTAGGTCTCCAGAGACCCAGTACTTC
>TRBJ1-4|.|.|TRBV25-1
CASSGMTVLNEKLFF
TGTGCCAGCAGCGGTATGACAGTCCTTAATGAAAAACTGTTTTTT
>TRBJ2-7|.|TRBD2|TRBV7-2
CASSRTSGGSYEQYF
TGTGCCAGCAGCAGGACTAGCGGGGGTTCCTACGAGCAGTACTTC
>TRBJ2-7|.|.|TRBV27
CASSLSGGRTNYEQYF
TGTGCCAGCAGTTTATCTGGGGGCCGTACGAACTACGAGCAGTACTTC
>TRBJ2-7|.|TRBD2|TRBV7-2
CASSSRLADVGEQYF
TGTGCCAGCAGCTCGAGACTAGCGGACGTAGGCGAGCAGTACTTC
>TRBJ2-3|once|.|TRBV5-4
CASSLEGRMGSPDTQYF
TGTGCCAGCAGCTTGGAAGGGAGAATGGGATCCCCAGATACGCAGTATTTT
>TRBJ2-7|once|TRBD2|TRBV2
CASRGGTSGLHEQYF
TGTGCCAGCAGGGGCGGGACTAGCGGGCTCCACGAGCAGTACTTC
>TRBJ2-3|.|.|TRBV7-8
CASSPSTGTDTQYF
TGTGCCAGCAGCCCTTCGACAGGCACAGATACGCAGTATTTT
>TRBJ2-3|.|TRBD2|TRBV11-2
CASSLLGSSGSTDTQYF
TGTGCCAGCAGCTTGTTAGGGTCTAGCGGGAGCACAGATACGCAGTATTTT
>TRBJ1-2|.|TRBD1|TRBV5-5
CASSIKRDRYYGYTF
TGTGCCAGCAGCATCAAACGGGACAGATACTATGGCTACACCTTC
>TRBJ2-7|.|TRBD2|TRBV7-2
CATSLAGASYEQYF
TGTGCCACCTCCCTAGCGGGAGCCTCCTACGAGCAGTACTTC
>TRBJ2-5|.|TRBD1|TRBV15
CATSSGNTGGQETQYF
TGTGCCACCAGCAGTGGAAACACAGGGGGTCAAGAGACCCAGTACTTC
>TRBJ2-5|once|.|TRBV9
CASSVGIGGEQYF
TGTGCCAGCAGCGTGGGTATAGGGGGGGAGCAGTACTTC
>TRBJ1-3|.|.|TRBV15
CATSRDKGPGNTIYF
TGTGCCACCAGCAGAGATAAGGGGCCGGGAAACACCATATATTTT
>TRBJ2-7|.|TRBD1|TRBV7-9
CASSNRDSWGEQYF
TGTGCCAGCAGCAACCGGGACAGTTGGGGCGAGCAGTACTTC
>TRBJ2-5|.|.|TRBV7-2
CASSPRRARETQYF
TGTGCCAGCAGCCCCCGGAGGGCCCGGGAGACCCAGTACTTC
>TRBJ2-3|.|TRBD2|TRBV5-1
CASSFGLAGSASTDTQYF
TGCGCCAGCAGCTTTGGACTAGCGGGATCCGCTAGCACAGATACGCAGTATTTT
>TRBJ2-7|.|.|TRBV5-1
CASSLWSTGHKGHYEQYF
TGCGCCAGCAGCTTGTGGTCGACAGGCCATAAGGGGCACTACGAGCAGTACTTC
>TRBJ1-2|once|TRBD1|TRBV6-1
CASSPGTGGKYGYTF
TGTGCCAGCAGCCCGGGGACAGGGGGGAAGTATGGCTACACCTTC
>TRBJ1-4|.|TRBD1|TRBV6-5
CASRTTGPNEKLFF
TGTGCCAGCAGAACGACAGGGCCTAATGAAAAACTGTTTTTT
>TRBJ2-7|.|.|TRBV6-6
CASSYSGGEQYF
TGTGCCAGCAGTTACTCGGGGGGTGAGCAGTACTTC
>TRBJ2-5|.|.|TRBV5-1
CASSGQIQETQYF
TGCGCCAGCAGCGGACAGATCCAAGAGACCCAGTACTTC
>TRBJ2-6|.|.|TRBV4-3
CASSQELLFSRANVLTF
TGCGCCAGCAGCCAAGAGCTTCTGTTCTCTAGGGCCAACGTCCTGACTTTC
>TRBJ2-5|once|TRBD1|TRBV10-2
CASTPQGKETQYF
TGCGCCAGCACTCCACAGGGGAAGGAGACCCAGTACTTC
>TRBJ2-7|.|.|TRBV6-1
CAITLSAGYEQYF
TGTGCCATAACCCTCTCGGCCGGGTATGAGCAGTACTTC
>TRBJ1-3|.|.|TRBV28
CASSLYSAGQTGNTIYF
TGTGCCAGCAGTTTATACTCTGCTGGACAGACAGGAAACACCATATATTTT
>TRBJ2-3|.|TRBD1|TRBV18
CASSPGQRSTDTQYF
TGTGCCAGCTCACCGGGACAGCGGAGCACAGATACGCAGTATTTT
>TRBJ1-5|.|.|TRBV15
CATSRDPRPEQPQHF
TGTGCCACCAGCAGAGACCCTAGACCAGAACAGCCCCAGCATTTT
>TRBJ1-6|.|TRBD1|TRBV2
CASSAGQGATSPLHF
TGTGCCAGCAGTGCGGGACAGGGGGCTACTTCACCCCTCCACTTT
>TRBJ2-7|.|.|TRBV1
CTSSQASSYEQYF
TGCACCAGCAGCCAAGCGAGCTCCTACGAGCAGTACTTC
>TRBJ2-1|.|TRBD1|TRBV9
CASQGESYNEQFF
TGTGCCAGTCAGGGGGAGTCATACAATGAGCAGTTCTTC
>TRBJ2-1|.|.|TRBV11-2
CASSLTTSWPPNEQFF
TGTGCCAGCAGCTTAACTACTTCATGGCCGCCTAATGAGCAGTTCTTC
>TRBJ2-7|.|TRBD2|TRBV5-8
CASSLRGGGSYEQYF
TGTGCCAGCAGCTTGAGGGGTGGCGGGAGTTACGAGCAGTACTTC
>TRBJ1-4|once|.|TRBV18
CASSPGRQGHEKLFF
TGTGCCAGCTCACCAGGTCGGCAGGGCCATGAAAAACTGTTTTTT
>TRBJ2-7|once|.|TRBV10-3
CAISATGDSYEQYF
TGTGCCATCAGTGCCACAGGCGACTCCTACGAGCAGTACTTC
>TRBJ1-4|.|.|TRBV5-6
CASSLGSPGTPGKKLFF
TGTGCCAGCAGCTTGGGATCCCCAGGGACTCCTGGGAAAAAACTGTTTTTT
>TRBJ2-3|.|TRBD2|TRBV30
CAWRELGRAWGTDTQYF
TGTGCCTGGAGAGAGCTGGGGAGGGCCTGGGGCACAGATACGCAGTATTTT